Listed below are T cell receptor beta chains from one sample, sequenced in a study of cytomegalovirus exposure and HLA in healthy donors. Sequenced by immunoSEQ multiplex PCR; TCRdb stores in-frame clones only, minus some. This repertoire shows 100,000 or so clones, 10% to 15% found once; its top ten account for 15% to 20%. The sequenced sample was PBMCs. The receptors originated from a man aged 40-49 years in good health and CMV-seropositive. Each CDR3 is given with its conserved first and last residue. A D gene is named only where the DNA matches it firmly. Part of the rows lack a size; the others show once, few, many or a class for expanded clones.

length: 12
J: TRBJ1-2
size: few
D: -
V: TRBV6-6
DNA: TGTGCCAGCAGTTACCCCGAGGGCGGCTACACCTTC
CDR3: CASSYPEGGYTF

length: 16
J: TRBJ2-5
size: once
D: TRBD2
V: TRBV9
DNA: TGTGCCAGCAGCGTAGGGACTAGCGGAATCCAAGAGACCCAGTACTTC
CDR3: CASSVGTSGIQETQYF

length: 17
J: TRBJ2-3
size: few
D: -
V: TRBV18
DNA: TGTGCCAGCTCACCGGAACCGACTAGGACCTCCTCTGGTACGCAGTATTTT
CDR3: CASSPEPTRTSSGTQYF

length: 12
J: TRBJ1-1
size: few
D: -
V: TRBV7-8
DNA: TGTGCCAGCAGCTGGGGAGAAACTGAAGCTTTCTTT
CDR3: CASSWGETEAFF

length: 14
J: TRBJ1-4
size: -
D: TRBD1
V: TRBV18
DNA: TGTGCCAGCTCAGCGGACAGGGCTAATGAAAAACTGTTTTTT
CDR3: CASSADRANEKLFF

length: 15
J: TRBJ2-1
size: -
D: TRBD2
V: TRBV5-1
DNA: TGCGCCAGCAGCTTCCGGTCTAGCGGCTACAATGAGCAGTTCTTC
CDR3: CASSFRSSGYNEQFF

length: 16
J: TRBJ2-5
size: -
D: -
V: TRBV5-6
DNA: TGTGCCAGCAGCGAAACAGGGATCGAGGTACAAGAGACCCAGTACTTC
CDR3: CASSETGIEVQETQYF

length: 16
J: TRBJ2-5
size: few
D: TRBD1
V: TRBV15
DNA: TGTGCCACCAGCAGATTTCAGACAGGGGTGGGGGAGACCCAGTACTTC
CDR3: CATSRFQTGVGETQYF

length: 16
J: TRBJ1-1
size: -
D: TRBD1
V: TRBV7-8
DNA: TGTGCCAGCAGCCTCGACAGGGGGAAGTTGAACACTGAAGCTTTCTTT
CDR3: CASSLDRGKLNTEAFF

length: 13
J: TRBJ2-1
size: -
D: TRBD2
V: TRBV27
DNA: TGTGCCAGCGGGGCGGGAGGATTGAGTGAGCAGTTCTTC
CDR3: CASGAGGLSEQFF

length: 14
J: TRBJ2-7
size: -
D: -
V: TRBV19
DNA: TGTGCCAGTAGTATATACCAGGGCTCCTACGAGCAGTACTTC
CDR3: CASSIYQGSYEQYF

length: 17
J: TRBJ2-1
size: few
D: TRBD2
V: TRBV4-1
DNA: TGCGCCAGCAGCAAACCGGGACTAGCGGCCGCTAGGGATGAGCAGTTCTTC
CDR3: CASSKPGLAAARDEQFF

length: 13
J: TRBJ2-7
size: few
D: TRBD2
V: TRBV9
DNA: TGTGCCAGCAGCGGCTCTAGCGGGACCGAGCAGTACTTC
CDR3: CASSGSSGTEQYF

length: 15
J: TRBJ2-7
size: -
D: TRBD1
V: TRBV19
DNA: TGTGCCAGTAGTCTTACAGGGGCCGTTTCGGGCGAGCAGTACTTC
CDR3: CASSLTGAVSGEQYF

length: 14
J: TRBJ2-1
size: few
D: TRBD2
V: TRBV4-1
DNA: TGCGCCAGCAGAAGAGCGGGAGGTGGGAATGAGCAGTTCTTC
CDR3: CASRRAGGGNEQFF

length: 12
J: TRBJ2-3
size: few
D: -
V: TRBV11-2
DNA: TGTGCCAGCAGCTCAGGGGTAGATACGCAGTATTTT
CDR3: CASSSGVDTQYF

length: 14
J: TRBJ2-3
size: few
D: -
V: TRBV5-1
DNA: TGCGCCAGCAGCTTGGGGACTAGCACAGATACGCAGTATTTT
CDR3: CASSLGTSTDTQYF

length: 15
J: TRBJ1-1
size: -
D: -
V: TRBV5-1
DNA: TGCGCCAGCAGCCCCCCCGGACAGACCCACACTGAAGCTTTCTTT
CDR3: CASSPPGQTHTEAFF

length: 17
J: TRBJ2-7
size: few
D: TRBD2
V: TRBV7-2
DNA: TGTGCCAGCAGCTTAGGACTAGCGAGTTTAACCCAATCCGAGCAGTACTTC
CDR3: CASSLGLASLTQSEQYF

length: 11
J: TRBJ2-1
size: few
D: -
V: TRBV15
DNA: TGTGCCACCAGTTTGAGGCGGGAGCAGTTCTTC
CDR3: CATSLRREQFF

length: 14
J: TRBJ1-1
size: few
D: -
V: TRBV18
DNA: TGTGCCAGCTCACCAGACAGAATGAACACTGAAGCTTTCTTT
CDR3: CASSPDRMNTEAFF

length: 16
J: TRBJ2-2
size: -
D: TRBD1
V: TRBV10-1
DNA: TGCGCCAGCAGGCCCGGACCCAGGGGGTACACCGGGGAGCTGTTTTTT
CDR3: CASRPGPRGYTGELFF

length: 14
J: TRBJ2-2
size: few
D: -
V: TRBV5-1
DNA: TGCGCCAGCAGCTTGGAACTGAACACCGGGGAGCTGTTTTTT
CDR3: CASSLELNTGELFF

length: 15
J: TRBJ2-2
size: -
D: TRBD2
V: TRBV4-1
DNA: TGCGCCAGCAGCCCTAGCGGGAGGGGCACCGGGGAGCTGTTTTTT
CDR3: CASSPSGRGTGELFF

length: 15
J: TRBJ1-1
size: -
D: -
V: TRBV2
DNA: TGTGCCAGCTCCCCTCAACCGACAAGGAACACTGAAGCTTTCTTT
CDR3: CASSPQPTRNTEAFF

length: 15
J: TRBJ1-1
size: -
D: TRBD1
V: TRBV6-6
DNA: TGTGCCAGCAGAAAAGGGGGCGCAATGAACACTGAAGCTTTCTTT
CDR3: CASRKGGAMNTEAFF

length: 16
J: TRBJ2-5
size: few
D: -
V: TRBV5-4
DNA: TGTGCCAGCAGCGGAAGGTCGATAGGGGTTCCGGAGACCCAGTACTTC
CDR3: CASSGRSIGVPETQYF

length: 15
J: TRBJ2-7
size: few
D: TRBD2
V: TRBV7-9
DNA: TGTGCCACCGACGCCCCGCGCGGGAGGAGGTACGAGCAGTACTTC
CDR3: CATDAPRGRRYEQYF

length: 17
J: TRBJ1-1
size: few
D: -
V: TRBV9
DNA: TGTGCCAGCAGCGTAGGGGTGGGTGTAGCTATGAACACTGAAGCTTTCTTT
CDR3: CASSVGVGVAMNTEAFF

length: 16
J: TRBJ2-7
size: -
D: -
V: TRBV4-1
DNA: TGCGCCAGCAGCTACCAGGATAGCGGTAGCTCCTACGAGCAGTACTTC
CDR3: CASSYQDSGSSYEQYF

length: 15
J: TRBJ1-1
size: -
D: -
V: TRBV18
DNA: TGTGCCAGCTCACCCCTAGACAGCCTGAACACTGAAGCTTTCTTT
CDR3: CASSPLDSLNTEAFF

length: 12
J: TRBJ1-5
size: -
D: -
V: TRBV29-1
DNA: TGCAGCGCATCAGGGTTAGGGCAGCCCCAGCATTTT
CDR3: CSASGLGQPQHF

length: 15
J: TRBJ2-1
size: -
D: TRBD2
V: TRBV5-1
DNA: TGCGCCAGCAGCTTGGTGACTAGCGGGTACAATGAGCAGTTCTTC
CDR3: CASSLVTSGYNEQFF

length: 16
J: TRBJ2-1
size: -
D: TRBD2
V: TRBV27
DNA: TGTGCCAGCAGCCCCCTGGGACTAGCGGGCAGGAATGAGCAGTTCTTC
CDR3: CASSPLGLAGRNEQFF

length: 14
J: TRBJ2-7
size: -
D: TRBD1
V: TRBV7-9
DNA: TGTGCCAGCAGCTTAGAGGGACAGGGGGTCGAGCAGTACTTC
CDR3: CASSLEGQGVEQYF

length: 13
J: TRBJ1-2
size: few
D: -
V: TRBV21-1
DNA: TGTGCCAGCACTTTACAGGGGGCTAGTGGCTACACCTTC
CDR3: CASTLQGASGYTF

length: 14
J: TRBJ1-5
size: -
D: TRBD1
V: TRBV29-1
DNA: TGCAGCGCGTCGACAGGGGGCGGAGATCAGCCCCAGCATTTT
CDR3: CSASTGGGDQPQHF

length: 15
J: TRBJ2-1
size: -
D: TRBD2
V: TRBV27
DNA: TGTGCCAGCAGTTCGGTAGCGGGACCATACAATGAGCAGTTCTTC
CDR3: CASSSVAGPYNEQFF

length: 15
J: TRBJ2-7
size: -
D: -
V: TRBV30
DNA: TGTGCCTCAGTTTCCGTTCTACAGGGCAATTACGAGCAGTACTTC
CDR3: CASVSVLQGNYEQYF

length: 19
J: TRBJ2-2
size: few
D: TRBD2
V: TRBV7-6
DNA: TGTGCCAGCAGCTTAGGCCTGCAAACTAGCGGGAGAAACACCGGGGAGCTGTTTTTT
CDR3: CASSLGLQTSGRNTGELFF

length: 12
J: TRBJ1-2
size: few
D: -
V: TRBV30
DNA: TGTGCCTGGAGAGATGACAGGCTTGGCTACACCTTC
CDR3: CAWRDDRLGYTF

length: 14
J: TRBJ1-2
size: -
D: TRBD1
V: TRBV6-1
DNA: TGTGCCAGCAGTGTTCGACAGGGTGACTATGGCTACACCTTC
CDR3: CASSVRQGDYGYTF

length: 16
J: TRBJ2-5
size: -
D: TRBD2
V: TRBV2
DNA: TGTGCCAGCACCCTGGGACTAGCGGGACCCGCGAAGACCCAGTACTTC
CDR3: CASTLGLAGPAKTQYF

length: 14
J: TRBJ2-3
size: -
D: -
V: TRBV7-2
DNA: TGTGCCAGCAGCCTCGGAGCCAGCACAGATACGCAGTATTTT
CDR3: CASSLGASTDTQYF

length: 16
J: TRBJ2-1
size: few
D: -
V: TRBV18
DNA: TGTGCCAGCTCACCATCGACCGGGACACGCTACAATGAGCAGTTCTTC
CDR3: CASSPSTGTRYNEQFF

length: 15
J: TRBJ1-3
size: few
D: TRBD1
V: TRBV9
DNA: TGTGCCAGCGGACAGGGTCTTCAGGCTGGAAACACCATATATTTT
CDR3: CASGQGLQAGNTIYF

length: 15
J: TRBJ2-6
size: few
D: -
V: TRBV16
DNA: TGTGCCAGCAGCCGGCGGATCTCTGGGGCCAACGTCCTGACTTTC
CDR3: CASSRRISGANVLTF

length: 17
J: TRBJ1-2
size: -
D: -
V: TRBV7-6
DNA: TGTGCCAGCAGCCCCTACGCGACAGTCACCCTTAACTATGGCTACACCTTC
CDR3: CASSPYATVTLNYGYTF

length: 15
J: TRBJ2-1
size: -
D: TRBD2
V: TRBV7-7
DNA: TGTGCCAGCAGCTTAGTCGGGAGGGGCGAGGGTGAGCAGTTCTTC
CDR3: CASSLVGRGEGEQFF

length: 13
J: TRBJ1-5
size: -
D: -
V: TRBV27
DNA: TGTGCCAGCACCACCCGGAGGGATCAGCCCCAGCATTTT
CDR3: CASTTRRDQPQHF

length: 11
J: TRBJ1-1
size: -
D: -
V: TRBV6-6
DNA: TGTGCCAGCACCCGGGGGACTGAAGCTTTCTTT
CDR3: CASTRGTEAFF

length: 13
J: TRBJ2-7
size: few
D: -
V: TRBV21-1
DNA: TGTGCCAGGAGGGGGACATCCGCCTACGAGCAGTACTTC
CDR3: CARRGTSAYEQYF

length: 16
J: TRBJ2-1
size: -
D: TRBD1
V: TRBV7-8
DNA: TGTGCCAGCACTCAAAAACAGGGGGGAACCTACAATGAGCAGTTCTTC
CDR3: CASTQKQGGTYNEQFF

length: 14
J: TRBJ2-5
size: -
D: -
V: TRBV18
DNA: TGTGCCAGCTCACCCGAGACAGGCCAAGAGACCCAGTACTTC
CDR3: CASSPETGQETQYF